This TCR beta chain was profiled in a study of long-term antiretroviral therapy in people with HIV. Study information: In the earliest collections, sampling predates the 2015 immediate-ART recommendation by about a decade.

Runs used v3.0 of the immunoSEQ assay and were done at survey level. The protocol was immunoSEQ multiplex PCR, while the TCRdb copy is restricted to in-frame clones and leaves out a portion. Seen here are approximately 25,000 clones, roughly 88% observed once, and the top ten hold under 5.5%. Whole-study findings and limits: The ART regimens used between the mid-2000s and the late 2010s may be less effective than current ones. Controls showed broader CDR3 length ranges than did the HIV repertoires.

The V end was cut by 5 bases, the J end by 4 bases, with 14 bases between. This CDR3 has 15 amino acids. Germline loops: CDR1 MNHEY, CDR2 SVGAGI. Remarks on this clone: Its cognate antigen is unknown.

The source of this sequence is a young man with HIV. This specimen consisted of unsorted PBMCs, obtained roughly 4.5 years after starting antiretroviral therapy. The chain combines TRBV6-5 with TRBJ2-2; D is possibly TRBD2 (6 bases). CDR3 amino acids: CASSVGGIVTGELFF. The CDR3 DNA reads as TGTGCCAGCAGTGTTGGGGGGATTGTCACCGGGGAGCTGTTTTTT.